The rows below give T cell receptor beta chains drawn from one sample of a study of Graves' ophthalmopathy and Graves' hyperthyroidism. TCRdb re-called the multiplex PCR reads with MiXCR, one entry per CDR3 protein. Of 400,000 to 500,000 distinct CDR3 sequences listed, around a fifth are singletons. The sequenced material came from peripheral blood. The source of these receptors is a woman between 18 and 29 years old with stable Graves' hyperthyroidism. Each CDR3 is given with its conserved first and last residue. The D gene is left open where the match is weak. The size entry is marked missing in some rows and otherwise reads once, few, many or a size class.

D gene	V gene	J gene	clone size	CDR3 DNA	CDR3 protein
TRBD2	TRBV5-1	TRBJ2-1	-	TGCGCCAGCAGCCGGGGACTAGCGCCTTTGGAAGACAATGAGCAGTTCTTC	CASSRGLAPLEDNEQFF
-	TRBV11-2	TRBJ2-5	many	TGTGCCAGCAGCTTACAGTCAGGGTTAGGAGAAGAGACCCAGTACTTC	CASSLQSGLGEETQYF
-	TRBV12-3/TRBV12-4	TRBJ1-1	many	TGTGCCAGCAGGCCGAGGACAGCCATGAACACTGAAGCTTTCTTT	CASRPRTAMNTEAFF
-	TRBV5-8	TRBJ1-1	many	TGTGCCAGTAAGGAGGGCCCCACTGAAGCTTTCTTT	CASKEGPTEAFF
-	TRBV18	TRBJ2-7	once	TGTGCCAGCTCACCAGATGCGGGTGGTTACGAGCAGTACTTC	CASSPDAGGYEQYF
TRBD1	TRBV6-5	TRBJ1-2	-	TGTGCCAGCAGTTATGGGACAGGAGGAGACTATGGCTACACCTTC	CASSYGTGGDYGYTF
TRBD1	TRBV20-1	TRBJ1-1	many	TGCAGTGCCCCGGGACAGGGTTTAACTGAAGCTTTCTTT	CSAPGQGLTEAFF
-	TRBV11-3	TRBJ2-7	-	TGTGCCAGCAGCTTAGGGTACGGCTACGAGCAGTACTTC	CASSLGYGYEQYF
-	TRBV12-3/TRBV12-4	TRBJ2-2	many	TGTGCCAGCAGTCCCCCCACAAACACCGGGGAGCTGTTTTTT	CASSPPTNTGELFF
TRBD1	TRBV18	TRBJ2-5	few	TGTGCCAGCTCACCACGGGACAGAGAGACCCAGTACTTC	CASSPRDRETQYF
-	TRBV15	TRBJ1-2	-	TGTGCCACCAGCAGAGATCCTCTCTATGGCTACACCTTC	CATSRDPLYGYTF
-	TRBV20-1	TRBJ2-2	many	TGCAGTGCTAGGGGACCCTACACCGGGGAGCTGTTTTTT	CSARGPYTGELFF
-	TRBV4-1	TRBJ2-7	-	TGCGCCAGCAGCCAAGGGGGGGCCGACCACGAGCAGTACTTC	CASSQGGADHEQYF
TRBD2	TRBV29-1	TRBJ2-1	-	TGCAGCGCCGGGGTAGCGGGAGGGCCCAATGAGCAGTTCTTC	CSAGVAGGPNEQFF
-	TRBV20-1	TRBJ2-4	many	TGCAGTGCTAGTTGGGCTAGCACTTTAGCCAAAAACATTCAGTACTTC	CSASWASTLAKNIQYF
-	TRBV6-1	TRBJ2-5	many	TGTGCCAGCAGTGGTAGCGGTTTCCAAGAGACCCAGTACTTC	CASSGSGFQETQYF
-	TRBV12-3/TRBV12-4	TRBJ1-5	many	TGTGCCAGCAGTTTAGGGCCCGCCCAGCATTTT	CASSLGPAQHF
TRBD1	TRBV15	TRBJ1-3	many	TGTGCCACCAGCAGCGGGACAGGGTTTGGAAACACCATATATTTT	CATSSGTGFGNTIYF
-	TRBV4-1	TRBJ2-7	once	TGCGCCAGCAGCCAAGCGTTGAGGGATGGGGAGCAGTACTTC	CASSQALRDGEQYF
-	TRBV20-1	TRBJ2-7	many	TGCAGTGCTAGAGTGCGGAGAGGGGCTTACGAGCAGTACTTC	CSARVRRGAYEQYF
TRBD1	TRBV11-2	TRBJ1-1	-	TGTGCCAGCAGTCCGACAGGGTGGGCGAGCACTGAAGCTTTCTTT	CASSPTGWASTEAFF
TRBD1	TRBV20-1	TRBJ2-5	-	TGCAGTGCTAGCCGGGACAGGGGAGAGACCCAGTACTTC	CSASRDRGETQYF
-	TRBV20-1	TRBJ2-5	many	TGCAGTGCTAGCCCCGGAGCCAACCAAAAAGAGACCCAGTACTTC	CSASPGANQKETQYF
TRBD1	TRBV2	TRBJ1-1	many	TGTGCCAGCAGATTAAGGGGGCAAGGCACTGAAGCTTTCTTT	CASRLRGQGTEAFF
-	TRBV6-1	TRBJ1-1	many	TGTGCCAGCACGGCGGGTATGAACACTGAAGCTTTCTTT	CASTAGMNTEAFF
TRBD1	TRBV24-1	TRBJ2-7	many	TGTGCCACCACCGATTTCGACAGGGGGAGAGCCTACGAGCAGTACTTC	CATTDFDRGRAYEQYF
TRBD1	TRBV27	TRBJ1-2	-	TGTGCCAGCAGTCCGGGACAGGGGGCGCGCGGCTACACCTTC	CASSPGQGARGYTF
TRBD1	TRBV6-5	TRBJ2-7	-	TGTGCCAGCAGTTTACAGGGGGCAGACCTCTACGAGCAGTACTTC	CASSLQGADLYEQYF
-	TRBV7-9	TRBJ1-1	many	TGTGCCAGCAACGGACCGGACGCTGAAGCTTTCTTT	CASNGPDAEAFF
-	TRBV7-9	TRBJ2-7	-	TGTGCCAGCTGCTCAGCAGGGCAGACCTACGAGCAGTACTTC	CASCSAGQTYEQYF
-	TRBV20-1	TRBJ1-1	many	TGCAGTGCGGCGGGGGGGCGACGCACTGAAGCTTTCTTT	CSAAGGRRTEAFF
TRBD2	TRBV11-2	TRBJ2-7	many	TGTGCCAGCAGCTTAGAAGGGACTAGCGGGTTCTACGAGCAGTACTTC	CASSLEGTSGFYEQYF
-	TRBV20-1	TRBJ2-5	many	TGCAGTGCTAGGCGTCAAGAGACCCAGTACTTC	CSARRQETQYF
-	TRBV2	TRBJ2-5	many	TGTGCCAGCAGTGAATTGGCAGGGCAGGAGACCCAGTACTTC	CASSELAGQETQYF
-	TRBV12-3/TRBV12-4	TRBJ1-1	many	TGTGCCAGCAGGGCGAGCGGTGAAGCTTTCTTT	CASRASGEAFF
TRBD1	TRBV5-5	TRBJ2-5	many	TGTGCCAGCAGACCGACAGGGGGGAAGAGCCAGTACTTC	CASRPTGGKSQYF
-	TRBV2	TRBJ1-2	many	TGTGCCAGCAGTGTAACCCCTTCTGGACAGTATGGCTACACCTTC	CASSVTPSGQYGYTF
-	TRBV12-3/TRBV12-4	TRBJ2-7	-	TGTGCCAGCAGTTCGACAACAACGGCTAGCGAGCAGTACTTC	CASSSTTTASEQYF
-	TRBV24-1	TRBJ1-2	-	TGTGCCACCAGTGTTCAGCATCCAGGTACCGGCTATGGCTACACCTTC	CATSVQHPGTGYGYTF
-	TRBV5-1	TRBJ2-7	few	TGCGCCAGCAGCTTGGCCGTCGGCGGGGAGCGCCACGAGCAGTACTTC	CASSLAVGGERHEQYF
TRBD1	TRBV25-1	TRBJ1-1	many	TGTGCCAGCAGTGTCCCGGGACAGGGGATGAACACTGAAGCTTTCTTT	CASSVPGQGMNTEAFF
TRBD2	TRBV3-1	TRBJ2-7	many	TGTGCCACAACGGGGGGGGCGGGAGGCCGCTACGAGCAGTACTTC	CATTGGAGGRYEQYF
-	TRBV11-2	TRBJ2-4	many	TGTGCCAGCAGCTTAGAGTTTAAGCGCGAGGCCAAAAACATTCAGTACTTC	CASSLEFKREAKNIQYF
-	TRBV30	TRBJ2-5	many	TGTGCCTGGACCGTCAGCCAAGAGACCCAGTACTTC	CAWTVSQETQYF
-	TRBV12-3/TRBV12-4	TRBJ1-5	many	TGTGCCAGCAGGTCTGAGAGTAGGCCCCAGCATTTT	CASRSESRPQHF
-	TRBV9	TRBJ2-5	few	TGTGCCAGCAGCGTAGCGGAGACCCAGTACTTC	CASSVAETQYF
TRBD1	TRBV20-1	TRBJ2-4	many	TGCAGTGCATTCGGGGGATCAAGACAGGGGCGAAAGACTAATATAGCCAAAAACATTCAGTACTTC	CSAFGGSRQGRKTNIAKNIQYF
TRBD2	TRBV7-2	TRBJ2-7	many	TGTGCCAGCAGCCCCTCTTCAAGGGAGGGCTACGAGCAGTACTTC	CASSPSSREGYEQYF
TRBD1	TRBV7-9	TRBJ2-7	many	TGTGCCAGCAGCCCCCGGGACAGATACGAGCAGTACTTC	CASSPRDRYEQYF
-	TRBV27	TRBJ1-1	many	TGTGCCAGCAGTTTACCCCCCAGTGGGGGGAACACTGAAGCTTTCTTT	CASSLPPSGGNTEAFF
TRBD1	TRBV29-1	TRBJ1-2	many	TGCAGCGCCTCATTGGGACAGGGCCTAGACTATGGCTACACCTTC	CSASLGQGLDYGYTF
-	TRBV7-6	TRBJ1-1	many	TGTGCCAGCAGCTCCCTCGGGGCAAGCACTGAAGCTTTCTTT	CASSSLGASTEAFF
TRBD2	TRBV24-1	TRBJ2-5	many	TGTGCCACCAGAGCTAGCGGACCCCAAGAGACCCAGTACTTC	CATRASGPQETQYF
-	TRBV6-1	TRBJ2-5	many	TGTGCCAGCAGTGAAGCAGCAGGGGATCGAGAGACCCAGTACTTC	CASSEAAGDRETQYF
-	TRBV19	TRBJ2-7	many	TGTGCCAGTAGTATAGCCGCCAGCGGAGGACCCTACGAGCAGTACTTC	CASSIAASGGPYEQYF
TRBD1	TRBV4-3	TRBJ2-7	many	TGCGCCAGCAGCCAAATATTGGGACAGGGGACCTACGAGCAGTACTTC	CASSQILGQGTYEQYF
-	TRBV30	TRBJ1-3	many	TGTGCCTGGGGAAGTCGCTCTGGAAACACCATATATTTT	CAWGSRSGNTIYF
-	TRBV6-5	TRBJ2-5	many	TGTGCCAGCAGTTACGGGCGTTGGGAGACCCAGTACTTC	CASSYGRWETQYF
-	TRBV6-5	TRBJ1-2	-	TGTGCCAGCAGTTACTGGCAGGCCTATGGCTACACCTTC	CASSYWQAYGYTF
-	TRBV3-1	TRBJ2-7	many	TGTGCCAGCAGCCAAGGAGCTCCGCGACTGAGATACTACGAGCAGTACTTC	CASSQGAPRLRYYEQYF